These 27 T cell receptor beta chains were all obtained from the same sample, sequenced in a study of T cell responses to AZD1222 COVID-19 vaccine. Produced via immunoSEQ multiplex PCR; TCRdb's table is partial and in-frame only. The sample includes about 150,000 clones, about 85% of them seen just once. The sequencing here drew on peripheral blood, taken on day 0 of AZD1222 vaccination. The source of these receptors is an adult in good health.

The V and J genes are TRBV27 and TRBJ1-4, with no clear D. Germline values: CDR1 MNHEY, CDR2 SMNVEV (reference sequence). CDR3 length: 16 amino acids. V was trimmed by 2 bases and J by 0 bases, leaving 10 bases between them. This CDR3 reads CASSLVFSTTNEKLFF. CDR3 nucleotides: TGTGCCAGCAGTTTAGTTTTTTCAACAACTAATGAAAAACTGTTTTTT.

This clone was observed once. The chain links TRBV28 to TRBJ1-5; D not resolved. CDR3 size: 15 residues. Per the germline V gene, CDR1 is MDHEN and CDR2 is SYDVKM. The V gene lost 2 bases and the J gene lost 4 bases, with 12 bases spanning the gap. CDR3 sequence (DNA): TGTGCCAGCAGTTTACTCGGAGTCACGAATCAGCCCCAGCATTTT. This sequence encodes CASSLLGVTNQPQHF.

V and J are TRBV7-6 and TRBJ2-7, with a possible D match to TRBD2 (6 bases). The germline gives CDR1 SGHVS, CDR2 FNYEAQ. CDR3 size: 14 residues. The V end lost 3 bases, the J end lost 0 bases, and 9 bases lay between the germline ends. The CDR3 coding sequence is TGTGCCAGCAGCTTGGCGGGGAGCTCCTACGAGCAGTACTTC. Its translation is CASSLAGSSYEQYF. Using reference TRBV7-6 and TRBJ2-7 for the parts outside the CDR3, the full variable domain is GAGVSQSPRYKVTKRGQDVALRCDPISGHVSLYWYRQALGQGPEFLTYFNYEAQQDKSGLPNDRFSAERPEGSISTLTIQRTEQRDSAMYRCASSLAGSSYEQYFGPGTRLTVT.

The chain recombines TRBV18 with TRBJ1-1; weak D call: TRBD1 (5 bases). CDR1 and CDR2 from the germline V gene are KGHSH and LQKENI. This CDR3 spans 13 amino acids. V was shortened by 6 bases and J by 1 base, with 9 bases between the two germline ends. CDR3 in amino acids: CASSLTENTEAFF. In nucleotides, the CDR3 is TGTGCCAGCTCCCTGACAGAGAACACTGAAGCTTTCTTT. The full variable domain, rest sourced from reference TRBV18 and TRBJ1-1, is NAGVMQNPRHLVRRRGQEARLRCSPMKGHSHVYWYRQLPEEGLKFMVYLQKENIIDESGMPKERFSAEFPKEGPSILRIQQVVRGDSAAYFCASSLTENTEAFFGQGTRLTVV.

The gene calls are TRBV29-1 and TRBJ2-1, with TRBD2 matching over 7 bases. Germline values: CDR1 SQVTM, CDR2 ANQGSEA. The CDR3 covers 12 residues. The junction had 16 bases not matched to a gene; V was cut back by 8 bases and J by 15 bases. In nucleotides, the CDR3 is TGCAGCCTCGAGTCCCTAGCGGTTGGACGGTTCTTC. Translated: CSLESLAVGRFF.

The chain combines TRBV9 with TRBJ2-7, with D hard to call. In germline, CDR1 is SGDLS, CDR2 YYNGEE. CDR3 size: 15 residues. V was trimmed by 0 bases and J by 2 bases, leaving 12 bases between them. DNA for the CDR3: TGTGCCAGCAGCGTAGCCGCCGGCACCCCCTACGAGCAGTACTTC. Translation gives CASSVAAGTPYEQYF.

V and J are TRBV13 and TRBJ2-1; TRBD2 matches at 14 bases. Germline CDR1 PRHDT, CDR2 FYEKMQ (reference sequence). The CDR3 totals 16 residues. The V segment lost 5 bases and the J segment 4 bases; nucleotides outside the gene matches: 4. The CDR3 DNA follows: TGTGCCAGCAGCCTCAGACTAGCGGGGGGGTACAATGAGCAGTTCTTC. This encodes CASSLRLAGGYNEQFF.

The J gene is TRBJ2-3, the V gene TRBV24-1; 11 nucleotides line up with TRBD1. The J segment lost 3 bases and the V segment lost 3 bases, leaving 4 bases of the junction unmatched. Germline values: CDR1 KGHDR, CDR2 SFDVKD. The CDR3 spans 16 residues. In DNA, the CDR3 is TGTGCCACCAGTGATAGCGGACAGGGGGCAACAGATACGCAGTATTTT. The encoded protein is CATSDSGQGATDTQYF.

This clone was recorded once. The chain recombines TRBV27 with TRBJ1-1, with D tentatively TRBD1 (5 bases). The CDR3 extends over 13 amino acids. In germline, CDR1 is MNHEY, CDR2 SMNVEV (reference sequence). The V end was cut by 8 bases, the J end by 2 bases, with 12 bases between. CDR3 DNA: TGTGCCAGCGTCGGGGGGACCAACACTGAAGCTTTCTTT. It is translated as CASVGGTNTEAFF.

The V and J genes are TRBV7-9 and TRBJ1-4, with no clear D. The CDR3 covers 13 residues. V was clipped by 8 bases and J by 8 bases, with 15 bases between them. CDR1 is SEHNR, CDR2 FQNEAQ, per germline (reference sequence). The CDR3 here is CASQLYAREKLFF. The CDR3, as DNA: TGTGCCAGCCAACTTTACGCACGAGAAAAACTGTTTTTT. The full variable domain, its missing parts supplied by reference TRBV7-9 and TRBJ1-4, is DTGVSQNPRHKITKRGQNVTFRCDPISEHNRLYWYRQTLGQGPEFLTYFQNEAQLEKSRLLSDRFSAERPKGSFSTLEIQRTEQGDSAMYLCASQLYAREKLFFGSGTQLSVL.

This clone showed up just once. The chain employs TRBV6-1 and TRBJ1-6; 8 nucleotides match TRBD1. J was trimmed by 10 bases and V by 2 bases; bases with no gene match: 7. Germline-derived CDR1 and CDR2 are MNHNS and SASEGT. The CDR3 spans 15 residues. The CDR3 spells CASSEQSGGRSPLHF. CDR3 nucleotide sequence: TGTGCCAGCAGTGAACAGTCAGGGGGCAGGTCACCCCTCCACTTT.

V usage is TRBV27 and J usage is TRBJ2-1, with unresolved D. Trimming cost V 7 bases and J 7 bases, with 8 bases left between them. Germline assignment: CDR1 MNHEY and CDR2 SMNVEV (reference sequence). The CDR3 totals 11 residues. CDR3: CASTRRNEQFF. The CDR3 bases are TGTGCCAGCACGCGGAGAAATGAGCAGTTCTTC.

The genes are TRBV5-1 and TRBJ1-2, with D perhaps TRBD1 (6 bases). Between the trimmed V and J ends, which lost 2 bases and 8 bases, there was a span of 16 bases. The length of the CDR3 is 14 residues. From germline, CDR1 is SGHRS and CDR2 YFSETQ. The CDR3 nucleotides read TGCGCCAGCAGCTTCGGGACGGACAGCTCCGGCTACACCTTC. It codes for CASSFGTDSSGYTF.

In its sample, this clone was seen once. This chain links TRBV6-2 or TRBV6-3 with TRBJ2-1; tentative D call: TRBD2 (7 bases). With 6 bases removed from V and 2 bases from J, the gap between germline ends came to 14 bases. The CDR3 is 15 residues long. Per germline, CDR1 MNHEY and CDR2 SVGEGT. Here the CDR3 reads CASSKEGGAYNEQFF. CDR3 nucleotides: TGTGCCAGCAGCAAAGAGGGGGGGGCCTACAATGAGCAGTTCTTC.

Worth noting for this clone: Additional DNA sequences in this sample encode the identical CDR3. The CDR3 protein is CASSPGLGSYNEQFF. The CDR3 DNA sequence: TGTGCCAGCAGTCCGGGACTAGGGTCCTACAATGAGCAGTTCTTC. The V gene is TRBV2, the J gene TRBJ2-1; 8 nucleotides line up with TRBD2. CDR3 length: 15 amino acids. The V gene's germline CDR1 is SNHLY and CDR2 FYNNEI. J was trimmed by 1 base and V by 5 bases; bases with no gene match: 4.

The chain couples TRBV19 to TRBJ2-3; 7 bases align to TRBD1. The junction had 5 bases not matched to a gene; V was cut back by 4 bases and J by 1 base. The CDR3 length is 15 residues. The germline CDR1 and CDR2 sequences are LNHDA and SQIVND (reference sequence). CDR3 coding DNA: TGTGCCAGTAGTACAGGGGGTGGGGGCACAGATACGCAGTATTTT. Protein: CASSTGGGGTDTQYF.

This chain uses TRBV7-2 with TRBJ2-5; D may correspond to TRBD1 or TRBD2 (5 bases each). Trimming pared 4 bases from V and 5 bases from J, leaving 11 bases between. Looked up from germline, CDR1 is SGHTA and CDR2 is FQGNSA. The CDR3 length is 13 residues. CDR3 nucleotide sequence: TGTGCCAGCAGCTCCGGGGCCCCGGAGACCCAGTACTTC. It is translated as CASSSGAPETQYF.

The rearrangement links TRBV18 to TRBJ2-2, with D hard to call. V was clipped by 3 bases and J by 0 bases, with 2 bases between them. CDR1 is KGHSH, CDR2 LQKENI, per germline. The length of the CDR3 is 13 residues. The CDR3 bases are TGTGCCAGCTCACCCCCGAACACCGGGGAGCTGTTTTTT. Its translation: CASSPPNTGELFF. Filled out from reference TRBV18 and TRBJ2-2, the complete variable domain reads NAGVMQNPRHLVRRRGQEARLRCSPMKGHSHVYWYRQLPEEGLKFMVYLQKENIIDESGMPKERFSAEFPKEGPSILRIQQVVRGDSAAYFCASSPPNTGELFFGEGSRLTVL.

The chain's CDR3 is CASSSQTGAGNTIYF. The CDR3 bases are TGCGCCAGCAGCAGCCAGACAGGGGCTGGAAACACCATATATTTT. This chain connects TRBV4-3 to TRBJ1-3; 8 positions match TRBD1. CDR3 length equals 15 residues. Germline trimming cut 5 bases from V and 2 bases from J; bases unmatched to any gene: 5. Germline CDR1 reads LGHNA; CDR2 reads YSLEER.

The chain is built from TRBV28 and TRBJ1-5, with 8 bases identical to TRBD1. V lost 7 bases and J lost 0; bases outside the gene matches: 8. Germline loops: CDR1 MDHEN, CDR2 SYDVKM. This CDR3 is 16 amino acids long. The CDR3 DNA is TGTGCCAGCAACCCAAGGACAGGGAATAGCAATCAGCCCCAGCATTTT. Its translation is CASNPRTGNSNQPQHF.

This clone was detected only once. J is TRBJ1-6 and V is TRBV7-2; D ambiguous. The germline V gene has CDR1 SGHTA and CDR2 FQGNSA. This CDR3 has 15 amino acids. With 0 bases removed from V and 6 bases from J, the gap between germline ends came to 9 bases. The CDR3 here is CASSLAWGFNSPLHF. CDR3 nucleotide sequence: TGTGCCAGCAGCTTAGCGTGGGGTTTTAATTCACCCCTCCACTTT.

V is TRBV19 and J is TRBJ2-7; maybe TRBD2 (6 bases). Germline V gene data show CDR1 as LNHDA and CDR2 as SQIVND (reference sequence). The CDR3 runs 13 residues. The ends were cut back, 5 bases at V and 3 bases at J, with 11 bases in the middle. This CDR3 reads CASSVGTFYEQYF. CDR3 nucleotide sequence: TGTGCCAGTAGTGTCGGGACTTTCTACGAGCAGTACTTC.

The chain links TRBV5-1 to TRBJ1-4; D call uncertain. Trimming stripped 4 bases from V and 7 bases from J, with 17 bases between. Germline V gene lookup returns CDR1 SGHRS and CDR2 YFSETQ. CDR3 length equals 15 residues. The CDR3 reads CASSREGSSAEKLFF. In DNA, the CDR3 is TGCGCCAGCAGCCGGGAAGGGTCCTCGGCTGAAAAACTGTTTTTT.

The chain recombines TRBV6-5 with TRBJ2-2, with D possibly matching TRBD2 (5 bases). With 7 bases removed from V and 2 bases from J, the gap between germline ends came to 11 bases. CDR3 size: 14 residues. Germline-derived CDR1 and CDR2 are MNHEY and SVGAGI. DNA of the CDR3: TGTGCCAGCACCGCGGGCCTCAACACCGGGGAGCTGTTTTTT. This encodes CASTAGLNTGELFF.

The chain uses TRBV7-9 and TRBJ1-2; D gene ambiguous. CDR3 length: 11 amino acids. V was clipped by 5 bases and J by 2 bases, with 3 bases between them. Germline CDR1 and CDR2: SEHNR and FQNEAQ (reference sequence). The CDR3 protein is CASSLNYGYTF. The CDR3 DNA reads as TGTGCCAGCAGCCTGAACTATGGCTACACCTTC.

This clone turned up a few times. V gene TRBV5-4 combines with J gene TRBJ1-6; maybe TRBD1 (6 bases). Trimming took 3 bases from V and 7 from J, leaving 14 bases between them. This CDR3 is built from 15 residues. Looked up from germline, CDR1 is SGHNT and CDR2 is YYREEE (reference sequence). CDR3 DNA: TGTGCCAGCAGCTCACAGGGAATTGGCAATTCACCCCTCCACTTT. This translates into CASSSQGIGNSPLHF.

Comments on this clone: A junction end diverges from the germline sequence, so it may reflect a read error. The rearrangement joins TRBV13 to TRBJ2-3; D could derive from TRBD1 or TRBD2 (5 bases each). This CDR3 is 12 amino acids long. Germline lookup yields CDR1 PRHDT and CDR2 FYEKMQ (reference sequence). The CDR3 sequence is CASSPGRIPTHF. CDR3 nucleotide sequence: TGTGCCAGCAGCCCGGGACGGATCCCTACGCATTTT. The whole variable domain, remainder taken from reference TRBV13 and TRBJ2-3, is AAGVIQSPRHLIKEKRETATLKCYPIPRHDTVYWYQQGPGQDPQFLISFYEKMQSDKGSIPDRFSAQQFSDYHSELNMSSLELGDSALYFCASSPGRIPTHFGPGTRLTVL.